The rows below give T cell receptor beta chains drawn from one sample of a study of PD-L1 blockade in urothelial cancer. Profiled with immunoSEQ multiplex PCR; TCRdb holds only in-frame clones, not every one. The sample shows around 100,000 clones, around nine tenths of them seen only once. Sequencing used PBMCs, obtained around atezolizumab (anti-PD-L1) treatment. Every receptor here comes from a man in his sixties with urothelial cancer. CDR3s leave out the opening cysteine and the closing phenylalanine or tryptophan. Size tells how often a clone was seen (once, few, many) or the class of an expanded clone, and some rows leave it out.

ASSLEWLEAF,-,10,TRBV7-9
ASSIDGSSGNTIY,-,13,TRBV6-1
ASSPRKNTEAF,-,11,TRBV6-1
ASSLSGREVYGYT,-,13,TRBV5-6
ASSTRQTDTQY,-,11,TRBV7-2
ASSVRRDNEQF,-,11,TRBV9
AWNPGALNIQY,few,11,TRBV30
ASSISRGSPYEQY,-,13,TRBV19
ASSLKVGSEAF,few,11,TRBV7-7
ASSPQGLEAF,-,10,TRBV18
ASRGGNNEQF,-,10,TRBV6-6
ASRPTRGWQETQY,-,13,TRBV28
ASSLQGLGNQPQH,once,13,TRBV5-1
ASSLVQVGEQY,few,11,TRBV5-1
ASSPYRDEQPQH,-,12,TRBV18
ASSLAFGGAQETQY,-,14,TRBV7-2
ASSLFVGDGNEQY,-,13,TRBV28
AIRLDSAQETQY,-,12,TRBV10-3
ASEPGGWQPQH,-,11,TRBV28
ASLRAGEQY,-,9,TRBV23-1
ASTLGRGAGQETQY,-,14,TRBV11-2
SVEGHREGTEAF,-,12,TRBV29-1
ASSLLAGGNNEQF,-,13,TRBV11-2
ASSEIVRGAWGYT,-,13,TRBV6-1
ASKGTVYSNQPQH,-,13,TRBV23-1
ASSPLAGTTTDTQY,-,14,TRBV27
ASSSSTGAAGTDTQY,-,15,TRBV7-9
ASSQARQGSSYEQY,-,14,TRBV4-2
ASSRGGTYEQY,-,11,TRBV9